The sample holds a few counts of the clone carrying this TCR beta chain. Its antigen is unknown. The data are from a study of CD8+ T cells in alopecia areata. Study at large: The study gave treated patients oral tofacitinib at 5 to 10 mg twice daily.

Study outcomes and limitations: Since there was just one nonresponder, nobody can yet say how baseline CD8+ expansion ties to response. While patients received tofacitinib, many expanded lesional clones remained present in scalp and blood. Sharing of TCRs across patients appeared less clear than in mice, possibly for HLA-related reasons.

It was cDNA, reverse transcribed from extracted RNA, that served as the sequencing template. Only in-frame clones appear in the TCRdb table, and some are missing; sequencing was by immunoSEQ multiplex PCR. The sample lists about 210,000 clones, approximately 45% occurring once. Treatment here: oral pan-JAK inhibitor, 5-10 mg twice daily. V lost 4 bases, J lost 8 bases, and 17 bases lay in between. The CDR3 has 14 amino acids. From germline, CDR1 is SQVTM and CDR2 ANQGSEA. V and J are TRBV29-1 and TRBJ1-4; D unclear. The origin of this receptor is a human donor with alopecia areata. The sample was CD4+ T cells sorted from blood, taken at approximately week 36, from a patient treated with tofacitinib. The CDR3, as DNA: TGCAGCGTTGGAGAGTGGGCAGGTAGAGAAAAACTGTTTTTT. This encodes CSVGEWAGREKLFF. The whole variable domain, filled in from reference TRBV29-1 and TRBJ1-4, reads SAVISQKPSRDICQRGTSLTIQCQVDSQVTMMFWYRQQPGQSLTLIATANQGSEATYESGFVIDKFPISRPNLTFSTLTVSNMSPEDSSIYLCSVGEWAGREKLFFGSGTQLSVL.